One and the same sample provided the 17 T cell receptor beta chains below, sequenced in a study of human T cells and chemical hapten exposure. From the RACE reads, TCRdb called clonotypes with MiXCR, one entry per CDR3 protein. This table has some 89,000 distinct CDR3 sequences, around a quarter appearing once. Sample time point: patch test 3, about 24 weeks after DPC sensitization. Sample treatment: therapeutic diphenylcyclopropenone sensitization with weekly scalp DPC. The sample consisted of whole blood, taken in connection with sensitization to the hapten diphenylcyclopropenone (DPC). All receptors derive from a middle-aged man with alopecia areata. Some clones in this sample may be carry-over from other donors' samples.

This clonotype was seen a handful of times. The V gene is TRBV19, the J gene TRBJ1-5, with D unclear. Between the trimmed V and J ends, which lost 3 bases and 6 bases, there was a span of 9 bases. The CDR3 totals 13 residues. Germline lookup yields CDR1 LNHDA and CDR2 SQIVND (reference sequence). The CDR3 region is CASSISKAQPQHF. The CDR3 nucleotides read TGTGCCAGTAGTATTTCGAAGGCTCAGCCCCAGCATTTT. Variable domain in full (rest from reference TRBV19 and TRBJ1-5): DGGITQSPKYLFRKEGQNVTLSCEQNLNHDAMYWYRQDPGQGLRLIYYSQIVNDFQKGDIAEGYSVSREKKESFPLTVTSAQKNPTAFYLCASSISKAQPQHFGDGTRLSIL.

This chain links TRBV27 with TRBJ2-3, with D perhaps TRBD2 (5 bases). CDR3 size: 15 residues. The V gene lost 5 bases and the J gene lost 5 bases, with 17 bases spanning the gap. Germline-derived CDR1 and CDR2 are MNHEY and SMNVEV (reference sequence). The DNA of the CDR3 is TGTGCCAGCAGTAACCTACTAGTCGGTCAAGATACGCAGTATTTT. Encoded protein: CASSNLLVGQDTQYF.

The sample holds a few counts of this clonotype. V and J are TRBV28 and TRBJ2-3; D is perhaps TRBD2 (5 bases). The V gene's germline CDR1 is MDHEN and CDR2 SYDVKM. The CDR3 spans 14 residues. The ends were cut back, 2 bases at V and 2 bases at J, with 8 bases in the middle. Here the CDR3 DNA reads TGTGCCAGCAGTTTAAGCGGACCCACAGATACGCAGTATTTT. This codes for CASSLSGPTDTQYF.

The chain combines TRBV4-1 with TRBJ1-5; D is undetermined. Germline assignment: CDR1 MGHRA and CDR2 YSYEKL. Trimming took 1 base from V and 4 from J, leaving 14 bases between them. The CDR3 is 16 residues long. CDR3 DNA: TGCGCCAGCAGCCAAGTGATGGCTTTCGGGAATCAGCCCCAGCATTTT. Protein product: CASSQVMAFGNQPQHF.

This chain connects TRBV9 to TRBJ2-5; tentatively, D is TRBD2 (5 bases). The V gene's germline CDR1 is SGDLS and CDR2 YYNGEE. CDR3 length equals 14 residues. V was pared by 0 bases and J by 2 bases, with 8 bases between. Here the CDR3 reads CASSVDDYQETQYF. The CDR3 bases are TGTGCCAGCAGCGTAGATGACTATCAAGAGACCCAGTACTTC.

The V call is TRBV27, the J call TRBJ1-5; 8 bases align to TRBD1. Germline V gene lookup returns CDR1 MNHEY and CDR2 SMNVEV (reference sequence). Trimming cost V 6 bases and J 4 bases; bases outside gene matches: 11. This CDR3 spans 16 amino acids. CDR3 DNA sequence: TGTGCCAGCAGGGTTGATACAGGGGGAGGGAATCAGCCCCAGCATTTT. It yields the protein CASRVDTGGGNQPQHF.

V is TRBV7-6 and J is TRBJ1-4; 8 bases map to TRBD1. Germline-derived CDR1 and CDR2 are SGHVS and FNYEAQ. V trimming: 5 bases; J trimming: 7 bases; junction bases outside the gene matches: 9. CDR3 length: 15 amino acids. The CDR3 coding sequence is TGTGCCAGCAGCAGCGGACAGGGAGGGAGTGAAAAACTGTTTTTT. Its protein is CASSSGQGGSEKLFF.

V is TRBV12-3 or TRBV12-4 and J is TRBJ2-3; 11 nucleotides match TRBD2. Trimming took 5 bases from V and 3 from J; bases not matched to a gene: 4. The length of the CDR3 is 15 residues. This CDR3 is CASSATSGTTDTQYF. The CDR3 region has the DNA TGTGCCAGCAGTGCGACTAGCGGGACTACAGATACGCAGTATTTT.

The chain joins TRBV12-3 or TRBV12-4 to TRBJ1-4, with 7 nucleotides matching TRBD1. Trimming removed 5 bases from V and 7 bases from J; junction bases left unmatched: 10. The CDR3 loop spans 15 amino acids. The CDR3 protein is CASSRDSQQVEKLFF. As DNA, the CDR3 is TGTGCCAGCAGTCGGGACAGCCAACAAGTTGAAAAACTGTTTTTT.

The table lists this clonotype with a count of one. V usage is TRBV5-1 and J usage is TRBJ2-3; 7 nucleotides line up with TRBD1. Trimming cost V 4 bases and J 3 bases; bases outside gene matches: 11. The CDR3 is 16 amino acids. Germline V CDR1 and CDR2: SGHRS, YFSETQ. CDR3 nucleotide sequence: TGCGCCAGCAGCGCCACGGCACAGGGGAGAACAGATACGCAGTATTTT. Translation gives CASSATAQGRTDTQYF. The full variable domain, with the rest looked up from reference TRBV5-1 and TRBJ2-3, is KAGVTQTPRYLIKTRGQQVTLSCSPISGHRSVSWYQQTPGQGLQFLFEYFSETQRNKGNFPGRFSGRQFSNSRSEMNVSTLELGDSALYLCASSATAQGRTDTQYFGPGTRLTVL.

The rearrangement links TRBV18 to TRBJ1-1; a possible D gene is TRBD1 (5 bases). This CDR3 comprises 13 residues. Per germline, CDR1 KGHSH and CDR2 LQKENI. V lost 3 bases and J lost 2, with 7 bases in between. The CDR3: CASSPRVNTEAFF. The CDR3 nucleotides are TGTGCCAGCTCACCCAGGGTCAACACTGAAGCTTTCTTT.

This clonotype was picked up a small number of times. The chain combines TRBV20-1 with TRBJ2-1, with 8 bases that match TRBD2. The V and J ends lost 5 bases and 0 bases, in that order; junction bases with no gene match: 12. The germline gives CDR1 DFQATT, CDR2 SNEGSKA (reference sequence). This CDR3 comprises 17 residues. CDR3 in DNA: TGCAGTGCTCCACGAGACGGTCTAGCGGGCTCCTACAATGAGCAGTTCTTC. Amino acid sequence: CSAPRDGLAGSYNEQFF.

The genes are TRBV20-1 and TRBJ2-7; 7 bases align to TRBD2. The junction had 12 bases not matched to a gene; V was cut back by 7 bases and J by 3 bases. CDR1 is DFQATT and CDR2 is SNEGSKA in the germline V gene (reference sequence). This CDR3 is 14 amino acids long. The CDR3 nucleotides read TGCAGTGGGACTAGAGGCGTGTCGGTCTACGAGCAGTACTTC. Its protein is CSGTRGVSVYEQYF.

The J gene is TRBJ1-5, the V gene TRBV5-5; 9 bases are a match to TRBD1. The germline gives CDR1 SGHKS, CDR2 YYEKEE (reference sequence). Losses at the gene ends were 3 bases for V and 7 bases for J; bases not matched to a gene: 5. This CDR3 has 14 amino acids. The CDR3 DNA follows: TGTGCCAGCAGCTGGTGGACAGGGGAACAGCCCCAGCATTTT. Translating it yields CASSWWTGEQPQHF.

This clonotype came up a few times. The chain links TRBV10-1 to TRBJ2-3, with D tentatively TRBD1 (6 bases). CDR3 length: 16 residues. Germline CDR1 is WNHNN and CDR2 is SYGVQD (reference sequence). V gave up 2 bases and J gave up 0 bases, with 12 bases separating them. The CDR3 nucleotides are TGCGCCAGCAGTGAGGGGCAGGGGCTAAGCACAGATACGCAGTATTTT. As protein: CASSEGQGLSTDTQYF.

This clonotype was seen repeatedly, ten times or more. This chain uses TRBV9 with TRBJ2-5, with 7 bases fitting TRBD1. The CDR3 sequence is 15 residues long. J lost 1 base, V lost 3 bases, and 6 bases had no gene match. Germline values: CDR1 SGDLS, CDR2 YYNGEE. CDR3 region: CASSETQGVQETQYF. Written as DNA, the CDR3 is TGTGCCAGCAGCGAGACCCAGGGGGTCCAAGAGACCCAGTACTTC.

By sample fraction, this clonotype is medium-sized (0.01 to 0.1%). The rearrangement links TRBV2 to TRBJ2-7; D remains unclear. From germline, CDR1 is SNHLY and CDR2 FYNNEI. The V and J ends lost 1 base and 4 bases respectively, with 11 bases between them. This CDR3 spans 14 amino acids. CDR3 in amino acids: CASSEDPGFYEQYF. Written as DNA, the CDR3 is TGTGCCAGCAGTGAAGACCCGGGTTTTTACGAGCAGTACTTC.